A single sample gave rise to the 23 T cell receptor beta chains below, sequenced in a study of shared clonotypes between healthy human individuals. Assay: immunoSEQ multiplex PCR; the TCRdb copy retains only in-frame clones and omits some. The repertoire holds approximately 2.4 million clones, with 90% to 96% as singletons. The sequenced material came from naive CD4+ T cells sorted from blood. Stated subset: CD45RA+ positively selected. The receptors come from a man between 18 and 35 years old in good health.

V and J are TRBV6-5 and TRBJ2-3, with D possibly TRBD2 on 7 matching bases. V lost 6 bases and J 2 bases, leaving 15 bases between the germline ends. CDR3 size: 15 residues. CDR1 is MNHEY and CDR2 is SVGAGI in the germline V gene. This CDR3 reads CASSQGGGPTDTQYF. In DNA, the CDR3 is TGTGCCAGCAGCCAAGGGGGGGGGCCCACAGATACGCAGTATTTT.

V is TRBV5-1 and J is TRBJ2-3; 13 bases agree with TRBD2. Germline assignment: CDR1 SGHRS and CDR2 YFSETQ. The V gene end was trimmed by 4 bases and the J gene end by 2 bases; junction bases not matched to a gene: 7. The CDR3 covers 17 residues. The CDR3 here is CASSPQGTSGNTDTQYF. In DNA form, the CDR3 reads TGCGCCAGCAGCCCGCAAGGGACTAGCGGGAACACAGATACGCAGTATTTT. The entire variable domain, with the rest obtained from reference TRBV5-1 and TRBJ2-3, is as follows: KAGVTQTPRYLIKTRGQQVTLSCSPISGHRSVSWYQQTPGQGLQFLFEYFSETQRNKGNFPGRFSGRQFSNSRSEMNVSTLELGDSALYLCASSPQGTSGNTDTQYFGPGTRLTVL.

The V gene is TRBV9, the J gene TRBJ1-2; possible D gene TRBD1, 5 bases. Germline-derived CDR1 and CDR2 are SGDLS and YYNGEE. Trimming cost V 3 bases and J 8 bases, with 23 bases left between them. CDR3 length: 16 residues. The CDR3 reads CASSADSTVSSMGYTF. In DNA form, the CDR3 reads TGTGCCAGCAGCGCAGACTCGACAGTTTCTTCTATGGGCTACACCTTC.

The chain combines TRBV6-1 with TRBJ1-1; unclear D gene. The germline CDR1 and CDR2 sequences are MNHNS and SASEGT. V lost 2 bases to trimming and J lost 7 bases, with 8 bases between them. The CDR3 runs 12 residues. The CDR3 DNA reads as TGTGCCAGCAGTGAAAGGAGCTTTGAAGCTTTCTTT. Translated: CASSERSFEAFF.

This sequence joins TRBV4-3 and TRBJ2-4; D unclear. The CDR3 covers 19 residues. The germline V gene encodes CDR1 LGHNA and CDR2 YSLEER. The V and J ends lost 0 bases and 1 base respectively, with 19 bases between them. CDR3 in DNA: TGCGCCAGCAGCCAAGATCATCGTTTATGGAGAATGGCCAAAAACATTCAGTACTTC. It is translated as CASSQDHRLWRMAKNIQYF.

The chain couples TRBV19 to TRBJ1-6, with 7 bases lining up with TRBD1. Germline V gene data show CDR1 as LNHDA and CDR2 as SQIVND (reference sequence). The V gene end was trimmed by 10 bases and the J gene end by 3 bases; junction bases not matched to a gene: 12. The CDR3 is 16 amino acids. In nucleotides, the CDR3 is TGTGCCACCCGGGAGGCAGGGGGATTCTATAATTCACCCCTCCACTTT. Translating it yields CATREAGGFYNSPLHF.

A word on this clone: Other DNA sequences in this specimen translate into the identical CDR3. V gene TRBV4-1 combines with J gene TRBJ2-1, with D hard to call. The CDR3 has 12 residues. Trimming pared 0 bases from V and 6 bases from J, leaving 3 bases between. Germline V gene sequence: CDR1 MGHRA, CDR2 YSYEKL. Written as DNA, the CDR3 is TGCGCCAGCAGCCAAGAAAGCAATGAGCAGTTCTTC. Protein product: CASSQESNEQFF.

The chain links TRBV5-3 to TRBJ1-4, with a tentative D call TRBD1 (6 bases). TRBV5-3 is filed as an ORF, its function uncertain. This CDR3 region has 18 residues. The V gene lost 6 bases and the J gene lost 0 bases, with 21 bases spanning the gap. The CDR3 DNA follows: TGTGCCAGAACCCCATCCGAGGGGGTGGGCTCAACTAATGAAAAACTGTTTTTT. Its translation is CARTPSEGVGSTNEKLFF.

The chain links TRBV7-2 to TRBJ2-1; D unclear. The V and J ends lost 5 bases and 1 base respectively, with 15 bases between them. The germline V gene has CDR1 SGHTA and CDR2 FQGNSA. CDR3 length: 16 residues. In DNA form, the CDR3 reads TGTGCCAGCAGCATGTCCTTTATGATATCCTACAATGAGCAGTTCTTC. Its translation: CASSMSFMISYNEQFF.

The J gene is TRBJ2-7, the V gene TRBV7-8, with unresolved D. Germline loops: CDR1 SGHVS, CDR2 FQNEAQ. CDR3 length equals 14 residues. The V and J ends lost 1 base and 3 bases respectively, with 10 bases between them. The CDR3 here is CASSLEGNSYEQYF. Written as DNA, the CDR3 is TGTGCCAGCAGCTTAGAAGGGAACAGCTACGAGCAGTACTTC.

V and J are TRBV5-8 and TRBJ1-2; 8 positions agree with TRBD1. V shed 1 base, J shed 10 bases, and the junction held 15 bases outside the gene matches. In germline, CDR1 is SGHTS, CDR2 YDEGEE. The CDR3 totals 16 residues. CDR3 in amino acids: CASSLIQIRDRKDYTF. As DNA, the CDR3 is TGTGCCAGCAGCTTGATACAAATCCGGGACAGGAAAGACTACACCTTC.

The rearrangement uses TRBV2 and TRBJ2-1; 7 bases are a match to TRBD2. The germline CDR1 and CDR2 sequences are SNHLY and FYNNEI. The junction had 7 bases not matched to a gene; V was cut back by 7 bases and J by 1 base. The length of the CDR3 is 15 residues. The CDR3 DNA is TGTGCCAGCATTGTAAGCGGGACTTCCTACAATGAGCAGTTCTTC. It specifies CASIVSGTSYNEQFF.

This rearrangement joins TRBV4-3 to TRBJ2-3; D is unclear. V lost 4 bases to trimming and J lost 0 bases, with 11 bases between them. In germline, CDR1 is LGHNA, CDR2 YSLEER. This CDR3 is built from 15 residues. This CDR3 reads CASSRQRLSTDTQYF. Here the CDR3 DNA reads TGCGCCAGCAGCCGCCAGCGCCTAAGCACAGATACGCAGTATTTT.

With respect to this clone: This may stem from a read error, because a much larger clone lies one nucleotide away. The V and J genes are TRBV7-9 and TRBJ2-2; D gene ambiguous. The CDR3 extends over 12 amino acids. Trimming left V 5 bases short and J 3 bases short, with 4 bases between. Looked up from germline, CDR1 is SEHNR and CDR2 is FQNEAQ (reference sequence). CDR3 nucleotides: TGTGCCAGCAGCCGGGACACCGGGGAGCTGTTTTTT. It specifies CASSRDTGELFF.

The rearrangement joins TRBV4-1 to TRBJ2-5, with 9 bases lining up with TRBD2. The V and J ends lost 2 bases and 1 base, in that order; junction bases with no gene match: 5. From germline, CDR1 is MGHRA and CDR2 YSYEKL. CDR3 size: 16 residues. The CDR3 DNA sequence: TGCGCCAGCAGCCAAATACTAGCGGGTCTCCAAGAGACCCAGTACTTC. Its translation is CASSQILAGLQETQYF.

Only one count was recorded for this clone. The rearrangement links TRBV6-1 to TRBJ1-1; D may be TRBD1 (6 bases). Germline V CDR1 and CDR2: MNHNS, SASEGT. With 4 bases removed from V and 4 bases from J, the gap between germline ends came to 10 bases. The CDR3 loop spans 13 amino acids. The CDR3 here is CASSGWGATEAFF. The DNA for the CDR3 is TGTGCCAGCAGTGGGTGGGGGGCCACTGAAGCTTTCTTT.

This clone was detected only once. The rearrangement links TRBV18 to TRBJ2-7, with D possibly being TRBD1 (6 bases). V shed 2 bases and J shed 1 base, with 15 bases lying between them. The CDR3 extends over 16 amino acids. The germline V gene encodes CDR1 KGHSH and CDR2 LQKENI. For the CDR3, the DNA is TGTGCCAGCTCACCAATCCGGGACACAACTTCCTACGAGCAGTACTTC. Protein: CASSPIRDTTSYEQYF. The full variable domain, with the rest looked up from reference TRBV18 and TRBJ2-7, is NAGVMQNPRHLVRRRGQEARLRCSPMKGHSHVYWYRQLPEEGLKFMVYLQKENIIDESGMPKERFSAEFPKEGPSILRIQQVVRGDSAAYFCASSPIRDTTSYEQYFGPGTRLTVT.

This chain joins TRBV6-1 and TRBJ2-4; 9 positions agree with TRBD2. The V gene end was trimmed by 6 bases and the J gene end by 6 bases; junction bases not matched to a gene: 6. CDR1 is MNHNS, CDR2 SASEGT, per germline. The CDR3 runs to 14 residues. The CDR3 region is CASRLAGEPNIQYF. In DNA form, the CDR3 reads TGTGCCAGCAGGTTAGCGGGGGAGCCAAACATTCAGTACTTC.

This clone has a single count. This rearrangement joins TRBV18 to TRBJ1-1; 7 positions agree with TRBD1. With V trimmed by 3 bases and J by 0 bases, 13 bases remained unmatched. CDR1 is KGHSH, CDR2 LQKENI, per germline. The CDR3 loop spans 18 amino acids. CDR3 in amino acids: CASSPLTGSQVVNTEAFF. The CDR3 DNA reads as TGTGCCAGCTCACCTCTGACAGGGTCGCAAGTGGTGAACACTGAAGCTTTCTTT.

The V call is TRBV28, the J call TRBJ1-1; no firm D call. Germline assignment: CDR1 MDHEN and CDR2 SYDVKM. V was shortened by 2 bases and J by 4 bases, with 17 bases between the two germline ends. The CDR3 covers 16 residues. This CDR3 is CASSLNIPPAGTEAFF. CDR3 DNA sequence: TGTGCCAGCAGTTTAAATATCCCCCCCGCAGGCACTGAAGCTTTCTTT.

This chain connects TRBV9 to TRBJ2-7; 8 positions match TRBD2. With 3 bases clipped from V and 8 bases from J, the junction kept 4 bases outside the gene matches. The CDR3 is 12 residues long. The V gene's germline CDR1 is SGDLS and CDR2 YYNGEE. Here the CDR3 reads CASSGTSGQQYF. The CDR3 DNA reads TGTGCCAGCAGCGGCACTAGCGGTCAGCAGTACTTC.

Concerning this clone: Other DNA variants within this sample encode the same CDR3. The chain recombines TRBV7-2 with TRBJ1-6; D ambiguous. V was trimmed by 2 bases and J by 9 bases, leaving 5 bases between them. CDR3 length: 12 residues. From germline, CDR1 is SGHTA and CDR2 FQGNSA. The CDR3 loop is CASSLSGSPLHF. CDR3 bases: TGTGCCAGCAGCTTATCCGGTTCACCCCTCCACTTT.

Comments on this clone: A single base separates this from a much larger clone, so it may be a read error. The V call is TRBV28, the J call TRBJ1-4; tentative D call: TRBD1 (5 bases). Germline V gives CDR1 MDHEN, CDR2 SYDVKM. The V and J ends lost 5 bases and 8 bases respectively, with 18 bases between them. The CDR3 contains 15 residues. CDR3: CASSPWGSRREKLFF. The DNA of the CDR3 is TGTGCCAGCAGTCCATGGGGGAGTAGGAGGGAAAAACTGTTTTTT.